The 28 T cell receptor beta chains presented below share a single source sample, sequenced in a study of monozygotic twins with inflammatory bowel disease (dated by TCRdb to between 2018 and 2021). The library relied on 5' RACE. The instrument was an Illumina HiSeq 2500. One entry per CDR3 protein sequence results from the TCRdb reprocessing of the reads, with DNA left out. This sample's listing comprises hundreds of thousands of distinct CDR3 sequences. Clones ranked in the top ten supply around 2.4% of the sample. Sequencing used blood. The receptors here all came from a human donor with ulcerative colitis or Crohn's disease, or a healthy co-twin of an affected twin (not recorded which).

The chain is built from TRBV5-1 and TRBJ2-7. Germline V lookup: CDR1 SGHRS, CDR2 YFSETQ. CDR3 length equals 14 residues. CDR3 protein: CASSSKTPAYEQYF.

The chain joins TRBV12-5 to TRBJ2-2; TCRdb proposes TRBD1, but this gene call is untestable without DNA. CDR1 is LGHNT, CDR2 FRNRAP, per germline. There are 17 residues in the CDR3. The CDR3 loop is CASGLATGTPNTGELFF.

This chain's CDR3 is CASSQAPTVNTEAFF. The gene calls are TRBV4-2 and TRBJ1-1. The germline CDR1 and CDR2 sequences are LGHNA and YNFKEQ. The CDR3 length is 15 residues.

The gene calls are TRBV28 and TRBJ2-3; TCRdb indicates TRBD1, and absent DNA this call remains unverified. This CDR3 contains 16 residues. Germline V lookup: CDR1 MDHEN, CDR2 SYDVKM. CDR3 amino acids: CASNPRGTVLPDTQYF.

This chain uses TRBV13 with TRBJ2-1; TCRdb calls TRBD2, which cannot be checked without DNA. Germline V gene sequence: CDR1 PRHDT, CDR2 FYEKMQ (reference sequence). The CDR3 spans 15 residues. CDR3 region: CASSLRVAGWGEQFF.

The chain combines TRBV6-2 or TRBV6-3 with TRBJ1-5. This CDR3 spans 12 amino acids. Germline loops: CDR1 MNHEY, CDR2 SVGEGT. CDR3 sequence reads: CASSYFNQPQHF.

The chain links TRBV20-1 to TRBJ2-3; TCRdb picks TRBD1, but there is no DNA to check that call. The CDR3 length is 14 residues. Germline V lookup: CDR1 DFQATT, CDR2 SNEGSKA (reference sequence). CDR3 amino acids: CSASLGVTTDTQYF.

The CDR3 sequence: CASSLSGRGTQYF. This chain uses TRBV12-3 or TRBV12-4 with TRBJ2-5; the D gene TCRdb calls, TRBD2, cannot be checked with no DNA. The CDR3 has 13 residues.

The J gene is TRBJ1-2, the V gene TRBV6-1; TCRdb reports TRBD1, a call that lacks DNA to check it against. The CDR3 is made up of 15 amino acids. Germline V lookup: CDR1 MNHNS, CDR2 SASEGT. The CDR3 sequence is CASSAWDRVNYGYTF.

The chain's CDR3 is CASSARREGNEQFF. This chain links TRBV7-2 with TRBJ2-1; with no DNA, the TCRdb D assignment of TRBD2 cannot be verified. Looked up from germline, CDR1 is SGHTA and CDR2 is FQGNSA. The CDR3 spans 14 residues.

The chain uses TRBV30 and TRBJ2-5. Germline V CDR1 and CDR2: GTSNPN, SVGIG (reference sequence). CDR3 length equals 15 residues. CDR3 sequence reads: CAWSVQPGGQETQYF.

This chain joins TRBV6-2 or TRBV6-3 and TRBJ2-1; the TCRdb call, TRBD2, lacks DNA for checking. Looked up from germline, CDR1 is MNHEY and CDR2 is SVGEGT. The CDR3 totals 19 residues. CDR3 region: CASSYRASGSPGAYNEQFF.

The chain combines TRBV12-3 or TRBV12-4 with TRBJ1-1; TCRdb returns TRBD1, unconfirmable since there is no DNA. The CDR3 is 17 residues long. CDR3 sequence: CASSPNRDPRFSTEAFF.

The chain couples TRBV5-6 to TRBJ2-5; TCRdb selects TRBD1, and the lack of DNA leaves this call unchecked. The CDR3 consists of 15 residues. Germline lookup yields CDR1 SGHDT and CDR2 YYEEEE. CDR3 residues: CASNLAGGFQETQYF.

The V call is TRBV4-2, the J call TRBJ2-2. This CDR3 is 14 amino acids long. Germline values: CDR1 LGHNA, CDR2 YNFKEQ. The CDR3 here is CASSQDTFTGELFF.

V and J are TRBV18 and TRBJ2-5; TCRdb outputs TRBD1, but without DNA this stays unchecked. The CDR3 contains 13 residues. Germline CDR1 reads KGHSH; CDR2 reads LQKENI. The CDR3 loop reads CASSWGGRETQYF.

The chain recombines TRBV19 with TRBJ2-7; absent DNA, TCRdb's TRBD1 call cannot be checked. This CDR3 spans 14 amino acids. Germline V gene lookup returns CDR1 LNHDA and CDR2 SQIVND (reference sequence). The CDR3 is CASKRQGADYEQYF.

Here the CDR3 reads CASSQGAAANYGYTF. V usage is TRBV3-1 and J usage is TRBJ1-2. Per germline, CDR1 LGHDT and CDR2 YNNKEL (reference sequence). The CDR3 is 15 residues long.

The V gene is TRBV7-9, the J gene TRBJ1-6; TCRdb indicates TRBD1, and absent DNA this call remains unverified. The germline V gene has CDR1 SEHNR and CDR2 FQNEAQ (reference sequence). This CDR3 has 17 amino acids. The chain's CDR3 is CASSPLTGTRENSPLHF.

V usage is TRBV5-1 and J usage is TRBJ1-1. Germline lookup yields CDR1 SGHRS and CDR2 YFSETQ. This CDR3 contains 15 residues. The CDR3 sequence: CASSLAPAGDTEAFF.

The V gene is TRBV10-3, the J gene TRBJ2-5. The CDR3 has 12 amino acids. CDR1 is ENHRY and CDR2 is SYGVKD in the germline V gene. CDR3 in amino acids: CAIGNPKETQYF.

V usage is TRBV6-2 or TRBV6-3 and J usage is TRBJ1-1; TCRdb's D call of TRBD1 is untestable without DNA. The CDR3 runs 15 residues. Germline V CDR1 and CDR2: MNHEY, SVGEGT. The chain's CDR3 is CASSDREGGNTEAFF.

The V gene is TRBV7-2, the J gene TRBJ2-7; there is no DNA to check the TCRdb D call of TRBD2. This CDR3 comprises 15 residues. Germline CDR1 is SGHTA and CDR2 is FQGNSA. The CDR3: CASSQRLAASYEQYF.

The chain combines TRBV6-1 with TRBJ1-1. Looked up from germline, CDR1 is MNHNS and CDR2 is SASEGT. This CDR3 region has 15 residues. The CDR3 protein is CASSLGVGWNTEAFF.

This chain links TRBV7-2 with TRBJ2-2. This CDR3 has 14 amino acids. CDR1 is SGHTA, CDR2 FQGNSA, per germline. CDR3 sequence reads: CASARNHNTGELFF.

J is TRBJ1-1 and V is TRBV6-6. From germline, CDR1 is MNHNY and CDR2 SVGAGI (reference sequence). The CDR3 has 13 amino acids. CDR3 sequence reads: CASSLNRGFEAFF.

This chain joins TRBV12-3 or TRBV12-4 and TRBJ2-1. The length of the CDR3 is 11 residues. CDR3 sequence: CASSLVYEQFF.

The CDR3 sequence: CSARGPPDPETQYF. The rearrangement joins TRBV20-1 to TRBJ2-5. CDR1 is DFQATT, CDR2 SNEGSKA, per germline (reference sequence). The CDR3 totals 14 residues.